This entry features one T cell receptor beta chain sequence. The data derive from a study of blood T cell repertoires in COVID-19. Study at large: PBMCs, B-cell-depleted T cells, or T cells were the source of the cDNA or gDNA that made up the material.

V dropped 3 bases and J dropped 2 bases, with 7 bases sitting between them. The germline V gene encodes CDR1 SGHAT and CDR2 FQDESV (reference sequence). CDR3 length: 13 amino acids. As originally analysed: Counts of nucleated cells, estimated from reference gene primer amplification, were obtained. Sequencing used immunoSEQ multiplex PCR; TCRdb keeps in-frame clones, though not all of them. That table supplies the V and J calls and clone size; D and trimming were determined from the DNA. Of 65,000 to 80,000 clones detected, 75% to 90% appear once; the ten largest clones hold roughly 2%. The sequence was obtained from a man younger than 40 with acute or convalescent COVID-19. The sample comprised peripheral blood. The chain employs TRBV11-1 and TRBJ1-2, with D possibly matching TRBD1 (5 bases). The CDR3 reads CASSLDTNYGYTF. The CDR3 nucleotides are TGTGCCAGCAGCTTGGACACCAACTATGGCTACACCTTC.